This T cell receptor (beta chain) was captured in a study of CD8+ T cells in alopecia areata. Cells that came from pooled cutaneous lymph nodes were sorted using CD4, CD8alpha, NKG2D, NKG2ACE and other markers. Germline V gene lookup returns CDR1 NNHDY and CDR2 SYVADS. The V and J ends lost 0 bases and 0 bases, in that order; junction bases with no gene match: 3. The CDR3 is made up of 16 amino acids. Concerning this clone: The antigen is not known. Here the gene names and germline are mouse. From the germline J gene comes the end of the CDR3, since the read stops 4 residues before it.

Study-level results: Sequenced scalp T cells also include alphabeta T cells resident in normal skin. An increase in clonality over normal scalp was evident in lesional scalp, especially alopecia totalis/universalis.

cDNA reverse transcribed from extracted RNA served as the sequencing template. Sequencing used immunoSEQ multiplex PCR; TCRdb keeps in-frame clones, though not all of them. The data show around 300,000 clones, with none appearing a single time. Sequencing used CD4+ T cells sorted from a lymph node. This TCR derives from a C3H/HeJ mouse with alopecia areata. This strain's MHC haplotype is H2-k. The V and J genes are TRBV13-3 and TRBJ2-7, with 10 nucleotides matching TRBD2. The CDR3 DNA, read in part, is TGTGCCAGCAGTGATGAGGACTGGGGGCACTCCTAT. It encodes CASSDEDWGHSY. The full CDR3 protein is CASSDEDWGHSYEQYF.